The 13 T cell receptor beta chains given below trace back to one sample, sequenced in a study of T cell responses to AZD1222 COVID-19 vaccine. The method was immunoSEQ multiplex PCR; TCRdb's version includes in-frame clones alone and lacks a portion of them. Here the sample spans roughly 270,000 clones, almost 95% being singletons. Material: peripheral blood, obtained 28 days after the second AZD1222 dose. Receptors were obtained from an adult who received the AZD1222 COVID-19 vaccine.

The chain uses TRBV7-2 and TRBJ1-1, with D unclear. Germline lookup yields CDR1 SGHTA and CDR2 FQGNSA. This CDR3 comprises 15 residues. The V gene lost 1 base and the J gene lost 0 bases, with 9 bases spanning the gap. CDR3 coding DNA: TGTGCCAGCAGCTTAGAATGGTCCCTGAACACTGAAGCTTTCTTT. Translating it yields CASSLEWSLNTEAFF.

The rearrangement links TRBV19 to TRBJ1-1; D possibly corresponds to TRBD1 (6 bases). The CDR3 is made up of 16 amino acids. Germline values: CDR1 LNHDA, CDR2 SQIVND (reference sequence). Trimming stripped 5 bases from V and 1 base from J, with 17 bases between. The CDR3 protein is CASSPLVGGRNTEAFF. Here the CDR3 DNA reads TGTGCCAGTAGTCCCTTGGTAGGGGGAAGGAACACTGAAGCTTTCTTT. The variable domain in full, with the rest retrieved from reference TRBV19 and TRBJ1-1, is DGGITQSPKYLFRKEGQNVTLSCEQNLNHDAMYWYRQDPGQGLRLIYYSQIVNDFQKGDIAEGYSVSREKKESFPLTVTSAQKNPTAFYLCASSPLVGGRNTEAFFGQGTRLTVV.

The J gene is TRBJ2-1, the V gene TRBV6-5; possibly TRBD1 or TRBD2 for D (5 bases each). CDR1 and CDR2 from the germline V gene are MNHEY and SVGAGI. The CDR3 is 16 residues long. Trimming pared 0 bases from V and 9 bases from J, leaving 18 bases between. The CDR3 coding sequence is TGTGCCAGCAGTTACTCACAGCCCCCCGGGACGAGTGAGCAGTTCTTC. This encodes CASSYSQPPGTSEQFF.

The J gene is TRBJ1-1, the V gene TRBV20-1; D remains ambiguous. V dropped 6 bases and J dropped 7 bases, with 12 bases sitting between them. Germline CDR1 and CDR2: DFQATT and SNEGSKA (reference sequence). The CDR3 spans 11 residues. The DNA of the CDR3 is TGCAGTGCCAGTAGGGTCGTTGAAGCTTTCTTT. Encoded protein: CSASRVVEAFF.

The V call is TRBV5-6, the J call TRBJ2-5, with D perhaps matching TRBD1 or TRBD2 (5 bases each). V dropped 0 bases and J dropped 4 bases, with 7 bases sitting between them. Germline V lookup: CDR1 SGHDT, CDR2 YYEEEE. The CDR3 is made up of 13 amino acids. CDR3 residues: CASSLAGTETQYF. CDR3 sequence (DNA): TGTGCCAGCAGCTTGGCAGGGACAGAGACCCAGTACTTC.

The chain carries TRBV5-1 and TRBJ2-7, with 10 bases matching TRBD1. The trim removed 5 bases at V and 2 bases at J, leaving 10 bases unmatched. Germline V CDR1 and CDR2: SGHRS, YFSETQ. CDR3 length: 16 amino acids. CDR3 coding DNA: TGCGCCAGCAGTCACCCCTTGGGACAGGGGACCTACGAGCAGTACTTC. Translation gives CASSHPLGQGTYEQYF.

The rearrangement joins TRBV7-9 to TRBJ2-2, with TRBD1 identical over 8 bases. Germline assignment: CDR1 SEHNR and CDR2 FQNEAQ (reference sequence). With V trimmed by 7 bases and J by 4 bases, 14 bases remained unmatched. The CDR3 is 17 amino acids. This CDR3 is CASKGQGYRRGTGELFF. As DNA, the CDR3 is TGTGCCAGCAAAGGACAGGGTTATCGGAGGGGCACCGGGGAGCTGTTTTTT.

This chain links TRBV27 with TRBJ2-1, with TRBD1 as a possible D gene (6 bases). This CDR3 contains 15 residues. V lost 6 bases and J lost 2, with 14 bases in between. Germline CDR1 is MNHEY and CDR2 is SMNVEV (reference sequence). The CDR3 is CASRGALSPYNEQFF. For the CDR3, the DNA is TGTGCCAGCAGGGGGGCCCTTTCCCCCTACAATGAGCAGTTCTTC.

The V gene is TRBV4-3, the J gene TRBJ1-1, with 7 nucleotides matching TRBD1. The CDR3 has 15 residues. Trimming at V came to 0 bases and at J to 5 bases, leaving 6 bases not matched to a gene. The germline gives CDR1 LGHNA, CDR2 YSLEER. CDR3: CASSQETTGRTEAFF. CDR3 in DNA: TGCGCCAGCAGCCAAGAAACGACAGGGAGGACTGAAGCTTTCTTT.

The CDR3 spells CASGTRNTGELFF. As DNA, the CDR3 is TGTGCCAGCGGGACAAGGAACACCGGGGAGCTGTTTTTT. The chain links TRBV2 to TRBJ2-2, with a tentative D call TRBD1 (6 bases). Between the trimmed V and J ends, which lost 8 bases and 1 base, there was a span of 8 bases. The CDR3 is made up of 13 amino acids. Germline CDR1 and CDR2: SNHLY and FYNNEI.

The chain links TRBV28 to TRBJ1-2, with TRBD1 matching 7 bases. Germline CDR1 and CDR2: MDHEN and SYDVKM. This CDR3 has 14 residues. Trimming at V came to 7 bases and at J to 1 base, leaving 6 bases not matched to a gene. CDR3: CASNSGTDNYGYTF. The CDR3 bases are TGTGCCAGCAACTCAGGGACAGATAACTATGGCTACACCTTC.

The rearrangement links TRBV5-1 to TRBJ2-7; 7 bases map to TRBD1. CDR3 length: 14 residues. Germline CDR1 reads SGHRS; CDR2 reads YFSETQ. Losses at the gene ends were 3 bases for V and 3 bases for J; bases not matched to a gene: 6. The DNA for the CDR3 is TGCGCCAGCAGCTCGCAGGGGACAGTCTACGAGCAGTACTTC. Its translation: CASSSQGTVYEQYF.

The CDR3 protein is CASVTYNLSPRGYEQYF. The CDR3 DNA follows: TGTGCCAGCGTAACCTACAATCTCTCCCCACGTGGTTACGAGCAGTACTTC. The chain uses TRBV7-9 and TRBJ2-7, with no clear D. CDR3 length equals 17 residues. Germline V CDR1 and CDR2: SEHNR, FQNEAQ (reference sequence). Deletions cut 8 bases from V and 4 bases from J, with 27 bases between.